The 13 T cell receptor beta chains given below trace back to one sample, sequenced in a study of blood T cells in healthy people across ages. Primers used in a second PCR of roughly 6 to 11 cycles were a sample-barcoded 5' primer and a J-beta primer mix. Via MiXCR, TCRdb re-called the 5' RACE reads, giving one row per CDR3 protein. The data contain hundreds of thousands of distinct CDR3 sequences, 25% to 30% of them singletons. Sample: blood. The receptors come from a woman older than 75 in good health.

About this clonotype: Mismatch with germline at one junction end may stem from a read error. The genes are TRBV6-2 or TRBV6-3 and TRBJ2-3; D is uncertain. The CDR3 is 13 residues long. CDR1 and CDR2 from the germline V gene are MNHEY and SVGEGT. The CDR3, as DNA: TGTGCCAGCGGCCAGACCTTCACAGATGCGCAGTATTTT. This translates into CASGQTFTDAQYF.

Many counts were recorded for this clonotype. The J gene is TRBJ1-2, the V gene TRBV3-1; D remains ambiguous. The CDR3 covers 13 residues. Trimming cost V 2 bases and J 8 bases, with 12 bases left between them. The V gene's germline CDR1 is LGHDT and CDR2 YNNKEL (reference sequence). CDR3 amino acids: CASSQWDSRGYTF. The CDR3 DNA is TGTGCCAGCAGCCAATGGGATTCTAGGGGCTACACCTTC.

For this clonotype: One junction end does not reproduce the germline sequence, and a read error may be involved. This chain joins TRBV5-1 and TRBJ2-1; D unresolved. This CDR3 comprises 14 residues. Germline V gene data show CDR1 as SGHRS and CDR2 as YFSETQ. The CDR3 spells CVSSFGGSVDEQFF. CDR3 coding DNA: TGCGTCAGCAGCTTTGGTGGGTCAGTGGATGAGCAGTTCTTC.

This clonotype was seen ten or more times. The CDR3 sequence: CATSDSRGGVFTDTQYF. In DNA, the CDR3 is TGTGCCACCAGTGATTCCAGAGGCGGGGTTTTCACAGATACGCAGTATTTT. This chain joins TRBV24-1 and TRBJ2-3; D might be TRBD2 (6 bases). Germline V lookup: CDR1 KGHDR, CDR2 SFDVKD. V gave up 2 bases and J gave up 2 bases, with 16 bases separating them. The CDR3 totals 17 residues.

The chain employs TRBV30 and TRBJ2-3, with 7 positions matching TRBD2. V was pared by 0 bases and J by 5 bases, with 5 bases of the junction left unmatched. The CDR3 totals 14 residues. The V gene's germline CDR1 is GTSNPN and CDR2 SVGIG (reference sequence). CDR3 sequence reads: CAWSVKGRGDTQYF. The CDR3 coding sequence is TGTGCCTGGAGTGTTAAGGGGAGGGGAGATACGCAGTATTTT.

As concerns this clonotype: A much larger clonotype is one base distant, so this may be a read error. The V call is TRBV9, the J call TRBJ1-2; tentatively, D is TRBD1 (6 bases). Germline lookup yields CDR1 SGDLS and CDR2 YYNGEE. Trimming removed 3 bases from V and 0 bases from J, with 12 bases in between. The CDR3 spans 15 residues. The CDR3 nucleotides are TGTGCCAGCAGCGCCGGACAGAGGGCTAACTATGGCTACACCTTC. Translating gives CASSAGQRANYGYTF.

This clonotype was picked up many times. The chain links TRBV20-1 to TRBJ2-1; TRBD2 matches at 10 bases. The junction had 10 bases not matched to a gene; V was cut back by 2 bases and J by 3 bases. Germline-derived CDR1 and CDR2 are DFQATT and SNEGSKA (reference sequence). The CDR3 totals 17 residues. The CDR3 sequence: CSARPPSGGAVYNEQFF. CDR3 coding DNA: TGCAGTGCTAGACCGCCGAGCGGGGGGGCCGTCTACAATGAGCAGTTCTTC.

The chain has TRBV29-1 and TRBJ1-4; TRBD1 matches 8 bases. Germline CDR1 SQVTM, CDR2 ANQGSEA. With 4 bases clipped from V and 2 bases from J, the junction kept 3 bases outside the gene matches. This CDR3 spans 14 amino acids. The CDR3 loop is CSVAGGLTNEKLFF. In DNA form, the CDR3 reads TGCAGCGTTGCAGGGGGCTTGACTAATGAAAAACTGTTTTTT.

The table lists this clonotype with many counts. This chain joins TRBV4-1 and TRBJ1-1, with TRBD1 matching 7 bases. Germline-derived CDR1 and CDR2 are MGHRA and YSYEKL. The CDR3 extends over 15 amino acids. The V and J ends lost 2 bases and 6 bases, in that order; junction bases with no gene match: 9. In nucleotides, the CDR3 is TGCGCCAGCAGCCAATCTCCCAGGGGGGGTCCTGAAGCTTTCTTT. This encodes CASSQSPRGGPEAFF.

This clonotype occurred many times. The rearrangement joins TRBV6-6 to TRBJ2-3; D remains unclear. V was shortened by 0 bases and J by 9 bases, with 4 bases between the two germline ends. The CDR3 has 11 amino acids. Per the germline V gene, CDR1 is MNHNY and CDR2 is SVGAGI (reference sequence). The CDR3 DNA follows: TGTGCCAGCAGTTACTCCTCGACGCAGTATTTT. It yields the protein CASSYSSTQYF.

The chain joins TRBV5-1 to TRBJ2-3; 7 positions match TRBD2. Unmatched junction bases numbered 7, after V lost 4 bases and J lost 2 bases. The CDR3 is 15 amino acids. Per the germline V gene, CDR1 is SGHRS and CDR2 is YFSETQ. This CDR3 is CASSRLLALTDTQYF. The CDR3 DNA reads TGCGCCAGCAGCCGCCTACTAGCGCTCACAGATACGCAGTATTTT.

This clonotype showed up just a few times. A much bigger clone sits one base away, suggesting this may be a read error. V is TRBV7-2 and J is TRBJ2-3; 10 bases are a match to TRBD1. Per the germline V gene, CDR1 is SGHTA and CDR2 is FQGNSA. The CDR3 is 14 amino acids. V shed 4 bases and J 5 bases; nucleotides not matched to a gene: 3. This CDR3 reads CASSSGQGGDTQYF. Written as DNA, the CDR3 is TGTGCCAGCAGCTCCGGACAGGGGGGAGATACGCAGTATTTT.

This clonotype was detected only once. V is TRBV29-1 and J is TRBJ2-1; D is ambiguous. This CDR3 contains 11 residues. Germline V gene lookup returns CDR1 SQVTM and CDR2 ANQGSEA. Between the trimmed V and J ends, which lost 4 bases and 8 bases, there was a span of 9 bases. The CDR3 nucleotides read TGCAGCGTTGCCCCCCCCCATGAGCAGTTCTTC. Its protein is CSVAPPHEQFF.